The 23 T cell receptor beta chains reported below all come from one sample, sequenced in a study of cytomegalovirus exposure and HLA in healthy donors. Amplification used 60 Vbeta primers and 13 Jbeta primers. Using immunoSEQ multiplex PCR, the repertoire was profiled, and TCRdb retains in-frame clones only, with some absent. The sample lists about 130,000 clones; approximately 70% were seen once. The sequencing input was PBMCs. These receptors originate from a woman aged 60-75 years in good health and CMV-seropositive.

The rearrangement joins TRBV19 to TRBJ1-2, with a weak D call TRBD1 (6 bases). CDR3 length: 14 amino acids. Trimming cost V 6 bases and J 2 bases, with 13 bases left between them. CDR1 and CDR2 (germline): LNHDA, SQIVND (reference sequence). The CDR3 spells CASSNREGNYGYTF. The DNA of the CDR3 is TGTGCCAGTAGCAACAGGGAGGGAAACTATGGCTACACCTTC.

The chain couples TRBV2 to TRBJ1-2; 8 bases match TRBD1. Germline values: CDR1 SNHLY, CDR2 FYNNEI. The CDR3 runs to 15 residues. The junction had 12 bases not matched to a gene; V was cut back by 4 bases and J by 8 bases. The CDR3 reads CASSGVRQGPGGYTF. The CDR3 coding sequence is TGTGCCAGCAGTGGAGTCCGACAGGGGCCGGGGGGCTACACCTTC.

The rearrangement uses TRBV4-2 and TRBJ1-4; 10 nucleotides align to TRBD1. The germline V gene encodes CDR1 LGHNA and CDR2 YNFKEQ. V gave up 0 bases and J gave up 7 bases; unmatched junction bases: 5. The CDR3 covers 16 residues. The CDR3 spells CASSQDWDRGGEKLFF. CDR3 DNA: TGTGCCAGCAGCCAAGATTGGGACAGGGGTGGTGAAAAACTGTTTTTT.

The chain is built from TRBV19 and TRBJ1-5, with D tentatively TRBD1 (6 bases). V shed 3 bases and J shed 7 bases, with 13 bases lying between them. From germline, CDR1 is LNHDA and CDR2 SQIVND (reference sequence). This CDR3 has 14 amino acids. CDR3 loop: CASSINTGTQPQHF. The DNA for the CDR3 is TGTGCCAGTAGTATTAACACAGGGACCCAGCCCCAGCATTTT.

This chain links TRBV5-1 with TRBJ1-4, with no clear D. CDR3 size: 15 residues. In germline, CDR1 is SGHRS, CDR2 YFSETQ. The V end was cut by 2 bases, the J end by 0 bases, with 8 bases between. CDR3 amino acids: CASSLYPATNEKLFF. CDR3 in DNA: TGCGCCAGCAGCTTATATCCCGCAACTAATGAAAAACTGTTTTTT.

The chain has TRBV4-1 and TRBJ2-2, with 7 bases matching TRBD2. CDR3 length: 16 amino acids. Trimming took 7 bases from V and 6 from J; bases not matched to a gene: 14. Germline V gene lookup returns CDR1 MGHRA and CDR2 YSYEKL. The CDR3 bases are TGCGCCAGCAAGACTATGGGGGGAGGGAGCGCCGGGGAGCTGTTTTTT. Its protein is CASKTMGGGSAGELFF.

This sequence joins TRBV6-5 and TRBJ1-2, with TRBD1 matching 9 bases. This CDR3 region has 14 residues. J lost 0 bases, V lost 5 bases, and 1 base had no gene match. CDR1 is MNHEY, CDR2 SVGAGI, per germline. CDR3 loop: CASSRDRANYGYTF. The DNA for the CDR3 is TGTGCCAGCAGTCGGGACAGGGCTAACTATGGCTACACCTTC.

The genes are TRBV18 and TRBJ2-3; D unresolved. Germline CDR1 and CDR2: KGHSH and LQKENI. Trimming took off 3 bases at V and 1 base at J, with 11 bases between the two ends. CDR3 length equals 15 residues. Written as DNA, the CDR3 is TGTGCCAGCTCACCCCAGGCTGGCGGCACAGATACGCAGTATTTT. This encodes CASSPQAGGTDTQYF.

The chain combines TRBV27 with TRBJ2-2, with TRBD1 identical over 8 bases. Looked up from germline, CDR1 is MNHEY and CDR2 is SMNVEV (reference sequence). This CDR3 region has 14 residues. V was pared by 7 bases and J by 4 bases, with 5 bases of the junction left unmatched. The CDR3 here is CASKDRESTGELFF. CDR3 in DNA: TGTGCCAGCAAGGACAGGGAGAGCACCGGGGAGCTGTTTTTT.

The CDR3 spells CASSSREFSINSPLHF. The CDR3, as DNA: TGTGCCAGCAGCTCCAGGGAATTTAGTATTAATTCACCCCTCCACTTT. The chain links TRBV13 to TRBJ1-6; perhaps TRBD1 as D (5 bases). Between the trimmed V and J ends, which lost 4 bases and 6 bases, there was a span of 16 bases. CDR1 and CDR2 (germline): PRHDT, FYEKMQ (reference sequence). CDR3 size: 16 residues.

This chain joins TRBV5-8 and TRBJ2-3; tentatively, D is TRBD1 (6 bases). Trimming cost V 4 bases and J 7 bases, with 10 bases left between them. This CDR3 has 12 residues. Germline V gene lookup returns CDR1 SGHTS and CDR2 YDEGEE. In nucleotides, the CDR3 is TGTGCCAGCAGCGGGGACACTTATACGCAGTATTTT. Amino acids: CASSGDTYTQYF.

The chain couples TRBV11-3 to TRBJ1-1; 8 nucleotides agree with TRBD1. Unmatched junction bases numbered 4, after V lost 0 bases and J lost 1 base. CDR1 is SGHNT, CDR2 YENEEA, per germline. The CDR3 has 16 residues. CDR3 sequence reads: CASSLEEDRENTEAFF. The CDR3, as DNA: TGTGCCAGCAGCTTAGAGGAGGACAGGGAGAACACTGAAGCTTTCTTT.

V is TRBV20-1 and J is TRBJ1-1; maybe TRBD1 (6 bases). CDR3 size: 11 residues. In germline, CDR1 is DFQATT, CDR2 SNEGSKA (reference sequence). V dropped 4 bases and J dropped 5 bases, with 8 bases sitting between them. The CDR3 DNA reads TGCAGTGCTACGGACAGAACTGAAGCTTTCTTT. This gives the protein CSATDRTEAFF.

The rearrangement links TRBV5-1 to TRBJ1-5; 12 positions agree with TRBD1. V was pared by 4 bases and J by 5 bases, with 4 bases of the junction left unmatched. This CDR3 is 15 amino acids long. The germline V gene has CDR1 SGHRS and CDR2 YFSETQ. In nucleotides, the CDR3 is TGCGCCAGCAGCCCAGGGACAGGGGGCGATCAGCCCCAGCATTTT. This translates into CASSPGTGGDQPQHF.

The CDR3 spells CASSGGGETQYF. In DNA, the CDR3 is TGTGCCAGCAGCGGGGGAGGGGAGACCCAGTACTTC. The chain joins TRBV9 to TRBJ2-5; 7 positions agree with TRBD2. Germline V gene lookup returns CDR1 SGDLS and CDR2 YYNGEE. The CDR3 length is 12 residues. After removal of 3 bases from V and 5 bases from J, the junction contained 1 base not matched to a gene.

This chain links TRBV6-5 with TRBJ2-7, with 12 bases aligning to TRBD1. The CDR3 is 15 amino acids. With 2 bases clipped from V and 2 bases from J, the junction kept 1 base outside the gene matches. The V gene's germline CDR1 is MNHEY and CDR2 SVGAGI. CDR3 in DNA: TGTGCCAGCAGTTACGGGACAGGGGGCCCCTACGAGCAGTACTTC. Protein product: CASSYGTGGPYEQYF.

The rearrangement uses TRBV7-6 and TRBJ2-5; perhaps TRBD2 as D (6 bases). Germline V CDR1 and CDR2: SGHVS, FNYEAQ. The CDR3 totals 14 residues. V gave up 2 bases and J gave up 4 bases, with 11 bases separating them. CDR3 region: CASSLSLEGETQYF. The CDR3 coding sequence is TGTGCCAGCAGCTTATCCCTGGAGGGAGAGACCCAGTACTTC. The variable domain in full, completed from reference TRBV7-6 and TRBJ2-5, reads GAGVSQSPRYKVTKRGQDVALRCDPISGHVSLYWYRQALGQGPEFLTYFNYEAQQDKSGLPNDRFSAERPEGSISTLTIQRTEQRDSAMYRCASSLSLEGETQYFGPGTRLLVL.

The CDR3 DNA follows: TGTGCCAGCAGCTACCTAGAGGACAGGGGGCTGGGAGATACGCAGTATTTT. Its protein product is CASSYLEDRGLGDTQYF. The rearrangement links TRBV7-9 to TRBJ2-3, with TRBD1 identical over 11 bases. CDR3 length: 17 amino acids. With 4 bases clipped from V and 5 bases from J, the junction kept 11 bases outside the gene matches. The germline V gene encodes CDR1 SEHNR and CDR2 FQNEAQ (reference sequence). Using reference TRBV7-9 and TRBJ2-3 for the parts outside the CDR3, the full variable domain is DTGVSQNPRHKITKRGQNVTFRCDPISEHNRLYWYRQTLGQGPEFLTYFQNEAQLEKSRLLSDRFSAERPKGSFSTLEIQRTEQGDSAMYLCASSYLEDRGLGDTQYFGPGTRLTVL.

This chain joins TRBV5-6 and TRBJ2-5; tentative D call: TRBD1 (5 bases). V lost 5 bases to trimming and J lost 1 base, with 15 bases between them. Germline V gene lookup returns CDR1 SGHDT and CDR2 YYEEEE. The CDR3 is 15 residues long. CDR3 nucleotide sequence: TGTGCCAGCAGAATCAACACAGGTTCCCAAGAGACCCAGTACTTC. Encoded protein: CASRINTGSQETQYF. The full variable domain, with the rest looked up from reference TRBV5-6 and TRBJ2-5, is DAGVTQSPTHLIKTRGQQVTLRCSPKSGHDTVSWYQQALGQGPQFIFQYYEEEERQRGNFPDRFSGHQFPNYSSELNVNALLLGDSALYLCASRINTGSQETQYFGPGTRLLVL.

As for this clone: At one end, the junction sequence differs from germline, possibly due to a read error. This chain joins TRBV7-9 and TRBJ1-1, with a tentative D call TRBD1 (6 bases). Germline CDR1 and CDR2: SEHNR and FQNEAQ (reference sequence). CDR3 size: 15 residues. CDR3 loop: CSSSSLTGTWFEAFF. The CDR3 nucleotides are TGTTCCAGCAGCTCCTTGACAGGTACCTGGTTTGAAGCTTTCTTT.

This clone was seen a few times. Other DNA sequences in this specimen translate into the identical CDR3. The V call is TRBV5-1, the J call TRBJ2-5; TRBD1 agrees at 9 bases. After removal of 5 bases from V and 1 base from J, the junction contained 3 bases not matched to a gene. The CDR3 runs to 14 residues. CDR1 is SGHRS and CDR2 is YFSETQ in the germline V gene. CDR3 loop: CASSPGQGQETQYF. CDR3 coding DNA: TGCGCCAGCAGTCCGGGACAGGGCCAAGAGACCCAGTACTTC.

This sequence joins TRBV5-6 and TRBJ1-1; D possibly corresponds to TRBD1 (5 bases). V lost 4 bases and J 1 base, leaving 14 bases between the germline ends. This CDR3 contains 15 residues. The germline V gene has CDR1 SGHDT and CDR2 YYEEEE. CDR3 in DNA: TGTGCCAGCAGCCCCTGGACAAGGGCGAACACTGAAGCTTTCTTT. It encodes CASSPWTRANTEAFF.

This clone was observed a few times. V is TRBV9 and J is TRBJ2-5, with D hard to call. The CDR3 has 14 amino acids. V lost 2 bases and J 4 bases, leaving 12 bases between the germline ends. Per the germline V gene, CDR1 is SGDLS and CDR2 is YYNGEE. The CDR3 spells CASSVGPTAETQYF. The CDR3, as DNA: TGTGCCAGCAGCGTGGGCCCCACCGCAGAGACCCAGTACTTC.